This TCR beta chain was captured in a study of cytomegalovirus exposure and HLA in healthy donors. The study, taken as a whole, reports: TCR beta V segments were, for the most part, productive about 87% or about 30% of the time in an earlier analysis. A later analysis showed that HLA-associated TCR beta chains had undergone more clonal expansion than equally common others. No immune exposure information besides CMV serostatus was available. Most sequenced TCRs were rare (though some public TCRs occurred in many donors).

This clone was recorded a few times. Its antigen is currently unknown. The ends were cut back, 2 bases at V and 1 base at J, with 8 bases in the middle. The V gene's germline CDR1 is KGHSH and CDR2 LQKENI. The CDR3 sequence is 14 residues long. The primer mix had 60 Vbeta and 13 Jbeta primers. Profiled with immunoSEQ multiplex PCR; TCRdb holds only in-frame clones, not every one. Of about 140,000 clones listed, 80% are singletons. The sequenced material came from PBMCs. The gene calls are TRBV18 and TRBJ1-1; a weak D match, TRBD1 (5 bases). This TCR was sampled from a man aged 35 to 55 in good health and CMV-seropositive. The CDR3 DNA reads as TGTGCCAGCTCACCAGGGGGGAGGAACACTGAAGCTTTCTTT. Translation gives CASSPGGRNTEAFF.